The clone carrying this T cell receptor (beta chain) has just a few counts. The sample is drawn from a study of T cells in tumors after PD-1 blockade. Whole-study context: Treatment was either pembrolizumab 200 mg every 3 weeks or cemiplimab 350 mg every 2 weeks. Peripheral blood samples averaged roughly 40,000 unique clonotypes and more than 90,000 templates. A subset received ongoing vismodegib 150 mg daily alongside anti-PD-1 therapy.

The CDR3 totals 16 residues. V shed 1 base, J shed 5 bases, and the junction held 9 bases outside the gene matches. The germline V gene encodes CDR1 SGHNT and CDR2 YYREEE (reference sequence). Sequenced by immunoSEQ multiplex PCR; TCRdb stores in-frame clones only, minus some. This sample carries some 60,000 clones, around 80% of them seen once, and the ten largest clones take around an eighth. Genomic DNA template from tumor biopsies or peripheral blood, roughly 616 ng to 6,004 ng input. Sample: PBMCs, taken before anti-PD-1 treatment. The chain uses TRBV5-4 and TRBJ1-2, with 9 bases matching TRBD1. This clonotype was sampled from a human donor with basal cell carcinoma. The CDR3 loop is CASSLWDRVVLYGYTF. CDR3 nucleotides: TGTGCCAGCAGCTTGTGGGACAGGGTAGTTTTGTATGGCTACACCTTC. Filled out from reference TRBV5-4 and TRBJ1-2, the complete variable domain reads ETGVTQSPTHLIKTRGQQVTLRCSSQSGHNTVSWYQQALGQGPQFIFQYYREEENGRGNFPPRFSGLQFPNYSSELNVNALELDDSALYLCASSLWDRVVLYGYTFGSGTRLTVV.